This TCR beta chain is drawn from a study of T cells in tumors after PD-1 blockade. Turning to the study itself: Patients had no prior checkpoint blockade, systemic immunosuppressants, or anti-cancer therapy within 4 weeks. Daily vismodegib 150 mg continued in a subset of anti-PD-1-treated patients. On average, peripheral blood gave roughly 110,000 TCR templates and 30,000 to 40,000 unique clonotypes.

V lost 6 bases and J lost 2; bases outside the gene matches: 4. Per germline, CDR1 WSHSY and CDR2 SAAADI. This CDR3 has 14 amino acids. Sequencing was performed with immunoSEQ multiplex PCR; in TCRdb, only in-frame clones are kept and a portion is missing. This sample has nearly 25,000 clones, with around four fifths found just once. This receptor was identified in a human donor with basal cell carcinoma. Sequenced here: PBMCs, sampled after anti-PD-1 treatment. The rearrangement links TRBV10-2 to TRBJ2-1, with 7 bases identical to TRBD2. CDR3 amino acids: CASSDGGTYNEQFF. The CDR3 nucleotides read TGCGCCAGCAGCGACGGGGGGACCTACAATGAGCAGTTCTTC.